Below are 5 T cell receptor beta chains sequenced from a single sample in a study of cytomegalovirus exposure and HLA in healthy donors. The primer mix had 60 Vbeta and 13 Jbeta primers. The assay was immunoSEQ multiplex PCR, and TCRdb's table has in-frame clones only and misses some. The sample yields around 130,000 clones, approximately 85% seen once. Source material: PBMCs. These receptors were obtained from a woman younger than 45 in good health and CMV-seropositive.

The J gene is TRBJ2-7, the V gene TRBV27, with no clear D. The CDR3 is made up of 14 amino acids. V was cut by 5 bases and J by 0 bases, with 11 bases left in between. From germline, CDR1 is MNHEY and CDR2 SMNVEV (reference sequence). CDR3 region: CASSQSRSSYEQYF. In nucleotides, the CDR3 is TGTGCCAGCAGTCAGAGCAGGTCCTCCTACGAGCAGTACTTC.

This chain uses TRBV29-1 with TRBJ1-1; D is unclear. In germline, CDR1 is SQVTM, CDR2 ANQGSEA. The germline V and J ends were trimmed by 6 bases and 0 bases, with 11 bases remaining between them. The length of the CDR3 is 13 residues. CDR3 DNA sequence: TGCAGCGTCACCGGACTGATGAACACTGAAGCTTTCTTT. Translating it yields CSVTGLMNTEAFF.

The V call is TRBV5-1, the J call TRBJ2-3; D call uncertain. Germline assignment: CDR1 SGHRS and CDR2 YFSETQ. CDR3 length: 14 residues. The V end was cut by 0 bases, the J end by 2 bases, with 7 bases between. CDR3 amino acids: CASSLDTTTDTQYF. Written as DNA, the CDR3 is TGCGCCAGCAGCTTGGACACCACCACAGATACGCAGTATTTT.

This chain links TRBV5-6 with TRBJ2-7; D may be TRBD1 (7 bases). Germline values: CDR1 SGHDT, CDR2 YYEEEE. This CDR3 region has 14 residues. With 0 bases removed from V and 4 bases from J, the gap between germline ends came to 11 bases. The CDR3 here is CASSLVTGRYEQYF. The CDR3 DNA sequence: TGTGCCAGCAGCTTGGTGACAGGGAGGTACGAGCAGTACTTC.

The table lists this clone with a few counts. This chain connects TRBV28 to TRBJ2-7, with 7 bases matching TRBD1. With 4 bases clipped from V and 2 bases from J, the junction kept 5 bases outside the gene matches. The CDR3 sequence is 14 residues long. Germline lookup yields CDR1 MDHEN and CDR2 SYDVKM. The CDR3 sequence: CASSSPDRTYEQYF. The CDR3, as DNA: TGTGCCAGCAGTTCCCCGGACAGGACCTACGAGCAGTACTTC.